This T cell receptor beta chain was identified in a study of cytomegalovirus exposure and HLA in healthy donors. Whole-study context: The Caucasian-associated ancestry cluster contained about four fifths of the approximately 400 genotyped donors.

Points on this clone: Its specificity is not known.

The CDR3 has 16 residues. Germline lookup yields CDR1 LNHDA and CDR2 SQIVND (reference sequence). Trimming at V came to 8 bases and at J to 3 bases, leaving 15 bases not matched to a gene. Study-wide results and limits: Relative to the approximately 680-donor mean, N-insertions were reportedly fewer in an Asian-associated ancestry cluster in a later analysis.

In the PCR, 60 Vbeta and 13 Jbeta primers were used. The method was immunoSEQ multiplex PCR; TCRdb's version includes in-frame clones alone and lacks a portion of them. The top ten hold about 5% of the sample, which has 85,000 to 130,000 clones, 10% seen once. The V call is TRBV19, the J call TRBJ1-2; the match to TRBD1 covers 7 bases. The receptor was isolated from a man between 35 and 55 years old in good health and CMV-seropositive. The sample comprised PBMCs. As DNA, the CDR3 is TGTGCCAGTGCCAGGGAAAGGGGGCTTCCTGACTATGGCTACACCTTC. It translates to CASARERGLPDYGYTF.